The rows below give T cell receptor beta chains drawn from one sample of a study of cytomegalovirus exposure and HLA in healthy donors. The method was immunoSEQ multiplex PCR; TCRdb's version includes in-frame clones alone and lacks a portion of them. There are 68,000 or so clones in the sample; about 89% occur only once, and roughly 3.1% lies in the top ten. The sample taken for sequencing was PBMCs. The receptors originated from a man in his late teens or twenties in good health and CMV-seronegative. Both conserved end residues are part of each CDR3. Fields, in order: clone size, D gene, V gene, J gene, CDR3 protein, CDR3 DNA. A D gene is named only where the DNA matches it firmly. Some rows have no size entry. The others give once, few or many, or a class for an expanded clone.

>NA|NA|TRBV11-3|TRBJ2-2
CASRLSLNTGELFF
TGTGCCAGCAGATTAAGCCTGAACACCGGGGAGCTGTTTTTT
>NA|NA|TRBV7-9|TRBJ1-4
CASSPGQEKLFF
TGTGCCAGCAGCCCTGGACAGGAAAAACTGTTTTTT
>NA|NA|TRBV10-3|TRBJ1-2
CAISEGPFPGYTF
TGTGCCATCAGTGAGGGCCCCTTCCCTGGCTACACCTTC
>few|TRBD2|TRBV5-1|TRBJ2-7
CASSPGTIHEQYF
TGCGCCAGCAGCCCCGGGACTATTCACGAGCAGTACTTC
>NA|TRBD1|TRBV15|TRBJ1-5
CATSRTGTGNQPQHF
TGTGCCACCAGCAGAACCGGGACAGGGAATCAGCCCCAGCATTTT
>NA|NA|TRBV2|TRBJ2-3
CASSGGDPTDTQYF
TGTGCCAGCAGTGGCGGGGATCCCACAGATACGCAGTATTTT
>NA|TRBD2|TRBV7-3|TRBJ2-1
CASSAQGLAGNEQFF
TGTGCCAGCAGCGCCCAAGGACTAGCGGGCAATGAGCAGTTCTTC
>once|TRBD1|TRBV18|TRBJ1-2
CASSRRDSYGYTF
TGTGCCAGCTCCCGCCGGGACAGCTATGGCTACACCTTC
>NA|NA|TRBV4-3|TRBJ2-2
CASSRAEANTGELFF
TGCGCCAGCAGTAGAGCGGAGGCGAACACCGGGGAGCTGTTTTTT
>NA|NA|TRBV29-1|TRBJ1-4
CSAEQGYEKLFF
TGCAGCGCAGAACAGGGCTACGAAAAACTGTTTTTT